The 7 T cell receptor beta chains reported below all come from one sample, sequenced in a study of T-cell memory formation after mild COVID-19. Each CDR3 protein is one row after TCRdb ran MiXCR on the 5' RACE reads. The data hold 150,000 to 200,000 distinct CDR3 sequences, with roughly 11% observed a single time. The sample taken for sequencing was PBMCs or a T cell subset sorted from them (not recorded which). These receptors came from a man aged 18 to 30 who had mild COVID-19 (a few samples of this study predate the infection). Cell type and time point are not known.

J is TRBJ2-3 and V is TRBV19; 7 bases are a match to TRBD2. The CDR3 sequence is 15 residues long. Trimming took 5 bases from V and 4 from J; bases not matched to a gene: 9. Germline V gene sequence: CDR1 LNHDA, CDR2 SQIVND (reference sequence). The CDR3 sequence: CASSFLGGGADTQYF. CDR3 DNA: TGTGCCAGTAGTTTCCTCGGCGGGGGTGCAGATACGCAGTATTTT.

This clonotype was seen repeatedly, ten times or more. Written as DNA, the CDR3 is TGCGCCAGCAGCCGGGAGGGGCACACAGATACGCAGTATTTT. The encoded protein is CASSREGHTDTQYF. The rearrangement links TRBV4-1 to TRBJ2-3, with TRBD2 identical over 7 bases. Germline assignment: CDR1 MGHRA and CDR2 YSYEKL. The CDR3 covers 14 residues. The ends lost 4 bases at V and 2 bases at J; junction bases unmatched: 3.

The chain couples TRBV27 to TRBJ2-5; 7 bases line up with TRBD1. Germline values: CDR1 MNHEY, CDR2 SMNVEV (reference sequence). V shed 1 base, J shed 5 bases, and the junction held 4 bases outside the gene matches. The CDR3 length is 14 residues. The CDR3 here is CASSLWLGQETQYF. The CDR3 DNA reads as TGTGCCAGCAGTTTATGGTTGGGACAGGAGACCCAGTACTTC.

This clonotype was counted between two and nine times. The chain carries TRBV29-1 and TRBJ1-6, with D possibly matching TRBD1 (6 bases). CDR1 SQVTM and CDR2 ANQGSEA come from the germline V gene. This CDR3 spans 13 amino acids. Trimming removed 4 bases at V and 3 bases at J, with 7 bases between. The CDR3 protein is CSVGTDYNSPLHF. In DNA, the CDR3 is TGCAGCGTTGGGACAGACTATAATTCACCCCTCCACTTT.

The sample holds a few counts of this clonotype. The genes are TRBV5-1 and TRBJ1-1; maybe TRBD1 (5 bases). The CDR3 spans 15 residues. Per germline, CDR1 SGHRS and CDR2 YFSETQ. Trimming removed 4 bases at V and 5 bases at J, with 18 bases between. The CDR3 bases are TGCGCCAGCAGCATATCCGGGGCTGGTCAAACTGAAGCTTTCTTT. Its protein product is CASSISGAGQTEAFF. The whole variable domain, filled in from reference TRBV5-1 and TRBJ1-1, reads KAGVTQTPRYLIKTRGQQVTLSCSPISGHRSVSWYQQTPGQGLQFLFEYFSETQRNKGNFPGRFSGRQFSNSRSEMNVSTLELGDSALYLCASSISGAGQTEAFFGQGTRLTVV.

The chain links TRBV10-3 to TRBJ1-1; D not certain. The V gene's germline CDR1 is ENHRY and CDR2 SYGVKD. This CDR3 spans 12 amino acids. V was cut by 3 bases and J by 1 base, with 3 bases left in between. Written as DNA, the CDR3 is TGTGCCATCAGTGACCAGAACACTGAAGCTTTCTTT. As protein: CAISDQNTEAFF.

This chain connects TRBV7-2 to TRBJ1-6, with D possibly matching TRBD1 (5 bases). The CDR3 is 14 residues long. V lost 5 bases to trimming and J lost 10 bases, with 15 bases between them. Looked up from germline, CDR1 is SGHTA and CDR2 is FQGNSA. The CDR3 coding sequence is TGTGCCAGCAGCCAGCAGGGTACAATGTCACCCCTCCACTTT. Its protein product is CASSQQGTMSPLHF.